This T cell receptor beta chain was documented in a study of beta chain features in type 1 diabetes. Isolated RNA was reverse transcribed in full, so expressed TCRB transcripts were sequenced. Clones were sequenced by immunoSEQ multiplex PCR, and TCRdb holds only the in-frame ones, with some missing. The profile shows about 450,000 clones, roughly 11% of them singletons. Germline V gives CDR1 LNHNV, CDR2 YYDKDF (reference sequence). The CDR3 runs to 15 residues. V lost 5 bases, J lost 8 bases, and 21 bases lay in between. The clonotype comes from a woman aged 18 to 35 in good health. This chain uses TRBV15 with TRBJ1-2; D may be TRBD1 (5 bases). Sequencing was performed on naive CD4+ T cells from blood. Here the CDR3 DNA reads TGTGCCACCAGCGGAAGGACATCCCCTATGAGGGGCTACACCTTC. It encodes CATSGRTSPMRGYTF.